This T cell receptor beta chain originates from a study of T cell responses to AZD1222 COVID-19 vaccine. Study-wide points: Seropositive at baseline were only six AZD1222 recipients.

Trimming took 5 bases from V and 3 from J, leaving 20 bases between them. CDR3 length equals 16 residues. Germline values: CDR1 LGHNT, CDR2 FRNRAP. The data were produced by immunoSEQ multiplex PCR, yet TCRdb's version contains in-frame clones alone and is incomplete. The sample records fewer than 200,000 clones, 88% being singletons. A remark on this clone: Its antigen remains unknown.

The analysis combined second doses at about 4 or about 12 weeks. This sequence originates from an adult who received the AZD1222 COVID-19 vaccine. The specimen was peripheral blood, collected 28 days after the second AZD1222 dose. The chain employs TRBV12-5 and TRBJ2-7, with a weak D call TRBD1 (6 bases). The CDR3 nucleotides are TGTGCTAGTGGTCCGTCCGGCGCACAGGGTCTCTACGAGCAGTACTTC. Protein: CASGPSGAQGLYEQYF.